A selection of T cell receptor beta chains follows, all from one sample in a study of technical replicates of blood from a handful of donors. The data were produced by immunoSEQ multiplex PCR, yet TCRdb's version contains in-frame clones alone and is incomplete. The table has about 73,000 clones, roughly nine tenths seen once. Sequenced sample: PBMCs. All receptors come from a human donor in good health. Some clones in this sample may be carry-over from other donors' samples. The CDR3 runs from the conserved cysteine through the conserved F or W. A D gene is named only where the DNA matches it firmly. The size field is filled for only some rows; it gives once, few, many or a size class.

V	J	D	size	DNA	CDR3
TRBV11-1	TRBJ2-1	.	few	TGTGCCAGCAGCCACCAGACAGGCCTGGGCTACAATGAGCAGTTCTTC	CASSHQTGLGYNEQFF
TRBV5-5	TRBJ1-1	TRBD1	.	TGTGCCAGCAGCTGGGGACAGGAAGCTTTCTTT	CASSWGQEAFF
TRBV11-2	TRBJ2-1	.	.	TGTGCCAGCAGCTTAGTTCGCAATGAGCAGTTCTTC	CASSLVRNEQFF
TRBV21-1	TRBJ1-6	.	.	TGTGCCAGCAGCGATTACCGACAGGGGTATAATTCACCCCTCCACTTT	CASSDYRQGYNSPLHF
TRBV7-2	TRBJ2-2	TRBD1	.	TGTGCCAGCAATCCACAGGGGGCAGCTGGGGAGCTGTTTTTT	CASNPQGAAGELFF
TRBV27	TRBJ2-3	.	.	TGTGCCAGCAGTTTATCGTTCGGGCAGGGTGGCCCAGATACGCAGTATTTT	CASSLSFGQGGPDTQYF
TRBV7-2	TRBJ2-1	TRBD2	.	TGTGCCAGCGTTAAATTTGGCGGGGGTAATGAGCAGTTCTTC	CASVKFGGGNEQFF
TRBV5-1	TRBJ2-2	.	.	TGCGCCAGCAGCTTGGAGAGCCGGTCCGGGGAGCTGTTTTTT	CASSLESRSGELFF
TRBV9	TRBJ2-1	.	.	TGTGCCAGCAGCGAACTAGCCTACTCCTACAATGAGCAGTTCTTC	CASSELAYSYNEQFF
TRBV4-1	TRBJ2-7	TRBD1	few	TGCGCCAGCAGCCAAGGCCCCAGGGGGCCCTACGAGCAGTACTTC	CASSQGPRGPYEQYF
TRBV30	TRBJ1-1	TRBD1	.	TGTGCCTGGAGTTCCGGGACAGGGGAAGCTTTCTTT	CAWSSGTGEAFF
TRBV2	TRBJ2-5	TRBD1	.	TGTGCCAGCAGTTCCTACAGGGGAGTGGAGACCCAGTACTTC	CASSSYRGVETQYF
TRBV2	TRBJ2-7	.	.	TGTGCCAGCAGCCGACTCGGAGCCTACGAGCAGTACTTC	CASSRLGAYEQYF
TRBV10-3	TRBJ1-1	.	.	TGTGCCATCAGTGAGCCACAGGGCAGGGTGGGTTTGGACACTGAAGCTTTCTTT	CAISEPQGRVGLDTEAFF